These 9 T cell receptor beta chains originate from one sample sequenced in a study of sequential checkpoint blockade in melanoma. The data were produced by immunoSEQ multiplex PCR, yet TCRdb's version contains in-frame clones alone and is incomplete. The sample lists 13,000 or so clones, roughly four fifths seen once, with approximately 7.3% in the top ten. Treatment defined: randomized to nivolumab then ipilimumab (arm A) or the reverse (arm B). Sequencing used CD8+ T cells sorted from blood (inferred from file names), obtained from a patient given nivolumab and ipilimumab in sequence. The receptor source for this set is a human donor with melanoma.

The CDR3 protein is CARSSQAGNEKLFF. The CDR3 DNA sequence: TGTGCCAGAAGCTCCCAGGCCGGTAATGAAAAACTGTTTTTT. This rearrangement joins TRBV5-3 to TRBJ1-4; no reliable D call. TRBV5-3 is an open reading frame whose function is uncertain. Trimming took off 3 bases at V and 4 bases at J, with 10 bases between the two ends. This CDR3 spans 14 amino acids.

V is TRBV10-2 and J is TRBJ1-1; weak D call: TRBD1 (5 bases). The germline V and J ends were trimmed by 6 bases and 0 bases, with 14 bases remaining between them. This CDR3 spans 15 amino acids. Germline values: CDR1 WSHSY, CDR2 SAAADI. This CDR3 is CASSRGAGMNTEAFF. CDR3 nucleotide sequence: TGCGCCAGCAGCCGAGGGGCGGGGATGAACACTGAAGCTTTCTTT.

The chain employs TRBV11-2 and TRBJ1-2; 7 bases agree with TRBD1. V was pared by 2 bases and J by 8 bases, with 8 bases of the junction left unmatched. This CDR3 has 14 amino acids. Per germline, CDR1 SGHAT and CDR2 FQNNGV. CDR3 in DNA: TGTGCCAGCAGCTTACAGGGGGAGGAAAGGGGCTACACCTTC. Translated: CASSLQGEERGYTF.

This clone was recorded once. The rearrangement uses TRBV7-9 and TRBJ1-4; D ambiguous. The CDR3 totals 15 residues. V was clipped by 5 bases and J by 4 bases, with 14 bases between them. Germline V gene sequence: CDR1 SEHNR, CDR2 FQNEAQ (reference sequence). The CDR3 DNA sequence: TGTGCCAGCAGCCTCGAGGGAGGGTTTAATGAAAAACTGTTTTTT. Protein sequence: CASSLEGGFNEKLFF.

The chain recombines TRBV19 with TRBJ1-1; D is possibly TRBD1 (5 bases). Trimming stripped 6 bases from V and 0 bases from J, with 14 bases between. This CDR3 spans 15 amino acids. The germline V gene has CDR1 LNHDA and CDR2 SQIVND (reference sequence). CDR3 in amino acids: CASRDSQAMNTEAFF. The CDR3 DNA reads TGTGCCAGTAGAGACTCACAGGCTATGAACACTGAAGCTTTCTTT.

The rearrangement uses TRBV9 and TRBJ2-3; 7 bases align to TRBD2. The length of the CDR3 is 17 residues. V lost 3 bases to trimming and J lost 6 bases; unmatched junction nucleotides: 16. The germline V gene encodes CDR1 SGDLS and CDR2 YYNGEE. The CDR3 nucleotides read TGTGCCAGCAGCGCGTCCCGGCTAGCGGTCAAGGCGGATACGCAGTATTTT. It translates to CASSASRLAVKADTQYF.

Only a few counts were recorded for this clone. The gene calls are TRBV27 and TRBJ2-2; 12 bases are shared with TRBD1. J was trimmed by 0 bases and V by 5 bases; bases with no gene match: 7. This CDR3 comprises 18 residues. Germline CDR1 and CDR2: MNHEY and SMNVEV (reference sequence). CDR3 sequence (DNA): TGTGCCAGCAGTCTGGGACAGGGGGCAATAGCGAACACCGGGGAGCTGTTTTTT. Translated: CASSLGQGAIANTGELFF.

This clone was observed once. V gene TRBV28 combines with J gene TRBJ1-6; D unresolved. The CDR3 contains 16 residues. Looked up from germline, CDR1 is MDHEN and CDR2 is SYDVKM. The V end lost 3 bases, the J end lost 6 bases, and 15 bases lay between the germline ends. This CDR3 reads CASSLAPAGRNSPLHF. In DNA, the CDR3 is TGTGCCAGCAGTTTGGCGCCGGCTGGGCGTAATTCACCCCTCCACTTT.

In this sample, this clone turned up a few times. The rearrangement links TRBV4-1 to TRBJ1-4; D possibly corresponds to TRBD1 (5 bases). This CDR3 has 16 amino acids. The germline V gene encodes CDR1 MGHRA and CDR2 YSYEKL. Between the trimmed V and J ends, which lost 1 base and 8 bases, there was a span of 17 bases. The CDR3 loop is CASSQVATGEGEKLFF. The CDR3 bases are TGCGCCAGCAGCCAAGTTGCTACGGGGGAGGGCGAAAAACTGTTTTTT.